Below are 11 T cell receptor beta chains sequenced from a single sample in a study of shared clonotypes between healthy human individuals. Naive CD8 populations comprised CD45RO-negative cells positively selected for CCR7, excluding terminally differentiated effector memory CD45RA+ cells. Sequencing used immunoSEQ multiplex PCR; TCRdb keeps in-frame clones, though not all of them. This sample carries roughly 600,000 clones, 95% to 98% of them seen once, and the ten largest clones take 0.25% to 0.35%. The sample consisted of naive CD8+ T cells sorted from blood. The receptors derive from a man aged 30 to 39 in good health.

The CDR3 DNA follows: TGTGCCAGCAGCGTAGACAGAGCGTACGAGCAGTACTTC. Its protein product is CASSVDRAYEQYF. The chain is built from TRBV5-4 and TRBJ2-7, with D possibly TRBD1 on 5 matching bases. Germline CDR1 SGHNT, CDR2 YYREEE (reference sequence). V gave up 4 bases and J gave up 4 bases, with 12 bases separating them. The CDR3 contains 13 residues.

The V gene is TRBV2, the J gene TRBJ1-1; D is undetermined. Germline-derived CDR1 and CDR2 are SNHLY and FYNNEI. The CDR3 has 13 residues. Trimming pared 4 bases from V and 4 bases from J, leaving 10 bases between. The CDR3 nucleotides are TGTGCCAGCAGTGGTTCGGGTGGCACTGAAGCTTTCTTT. The encoded protein is CASSGSGGTEAFF.

The V call is TRBV7-6, the J call TRBJ1-3; D gene uncertain. The CDR3 spans 14 residues. Looked up from germline, CDR1 is SGHVS and CDR2 is FNYEAQ. V was trimmed by 6 bases and J by 2 bases, leaving 11 bases between them. The CDR3 coding sequence is TGTGCCAGCAGTTATATGGACGCTGGAAACACCATATATTTT. It encodes CASSYMDAGNTIYF.

The rearrangement joins TRBV6-1 to TRBJ1-2; TRBD1 aligns across 10 bases. Germline V lookup: CDR1 MNHNS, CDR2 SASEGT. The CDR3 loop spans 14 amino acids. J gave up 5 bases and V 2 bases, and 2 bases lay outside the gene matches. CDR3 DNA: TGTGCCAGCAGTGAATGGACAGGGGGTTATGGCTACACCTTC. It specifies CASSEWTGGYGYTF.

This clone was observed a single time. The chain links TRBV29-1 to TRBJ2-7; D gene unclear. Germline CDR1 is SQVTM and CDR2 is ANQGSEA. V lost 4 bases to trimming and J lost 2 bases, with 6 bases between them. The CDR3 runs to 11 residues. This CDR3 reads CSVAEPYEQYF. CDR3 bases: TGCAGCGTTGCTGAGCCCTACGAGCAGTACTTC.

A note on this clone: The sample has other DNA sequences that encode this CDR3 too. The chain has TRBV5-1 and TRBJ2-7; 10 bases fit TRBD1. Germline CDR1 reads SGHRS; CDR2 reads YFSETQ. CDR3 length equals 14 residues. J lost 4 bases, V lost 4 bases, and 5 bases had no gene match. The CDR3, as DNA: TGCGCCAGCAGCCTTCGACAGGGGGCTTACGAGCAGTACTTC. This encodes CASSLRQGAYEQYF.

The chain recombines TRBV19 with TRBJ2-1, with 8 positions matching TRBD1. The CDR3 runs to 15 residues. Germline trimming cut 5 bases from V and 5 bases from J; bases unmatched to any gene: 8. Germline V CDR1 and CDR2: LNHDA, SQIVND (reference sequence). CDR3 loop: CASSSRTGNNNEQFF. The CDR3 DNA follows: TGTGCCAGTAGTTCTAGGACAGGGAACAACAATGAGCAGTTCTTC.

The chain carries TRBV6-1 and TRBJ2-1; no clear D. This CDR3 comprises 12 residues. The germline V gene encodes CDR1 MNHNS and CDR2 SASEGT. Between the trimmed V and J ends, which lost 4 bases and 6 bases, there was a span of 7 bases. CDR3 in amino acids: CASSGALNEQFF. The CDR3 nucleotides are TGTGCCAGCAGTGGGGCACTCAATGAGCAGTTCTTC.

J is TRBJ2-3 and V is TRBV19; tentative D call: TRBD1 (5 bases). Germline values: CDR1 LNHDA, CDR2 SQIVND (reference sequence). The CDR3 consists of 14 residues. Trimming removed 5 bases from V and 4 bases from J, with 13 bases in between. The CDR3 reads CASSPPTGPDTQYF. In DNA, the CDR3 is TGTGCCAGTAGTCCCCCCACAGGTCCAGATACGCAGTATTTT.

This clone showed up just once. The J gene is TRBJ1-1, the V gene TRBV29-1, with TRBD1 as a possible D gene (5 bases). The CDR3 covers 12 residues. Germline loops: CDR1 SQVTM, CDR2 ANQGSEA. V gave up 7 bases and J gave up 6 bases, with 15 bases separating them. CDR3 region: CSALGDSAEAFF. DNA of the CDR3: TGCAGCGCTCTAGGGGATTCGGCTGAAGCTTTCTTT.

The gene calls are TRBV9 and TRBJ1-2, with unresolved D. There are 14 residues in the CDR3. Germline lookup yields CDR1 SGDLS and CDR2 YYNGEE. Between the trimmed V and J ends, which lost 0 bases and 0 bases, there was a span of 6 bases. The CDR3 DNA reads TGTGCCAGCAGCGTAGGAACAGCTAACTATGGCTACACCTTC. Translating gives CASSVGTANYGYTF.